These T cell receptor beta chains were read from a single sample in a study of cytomegalovirus exposure and HLA in healthy donors. The method was immunoSEQ multiplex PCR; TCRdb's version includes in-frame clones alone and lacks a portion of them. The table for this sample gives under 90,000 clones. Material: PBMCs. These receptors all come from a man aged 50 or older in good health and CMV-seropositive. Both conserved end residues are trimmed from each CDR3.

>TRBJ2-1|TRBV6-6|11
ASSYSRENEQF
>TRBJ2-3|TRBV7-2|14
ASSWTGLGGTDTQY
>TRBJ1-5|TRBV7-8|15
ASSHDREDLSNQPQH
>TRBJ2-5|TRBV5-1|12
ASSPGGVGETQY
>TRBJ1-1|TRBV6-5|13
ASSRPGQANTEAF
>TRBJ2-1|TRBV28|13
ASTPLGGQGNEQF
>TRBJ2-7|TRBV28|10
ASQGGDYEQY
>TRBJ1-2|TRBV7-9|11
ASSLEEGDGYT
>TRBJ1-1|TRBV4-1|11
ASSRQEDTEAF
>TRBJ1-3|TRBV6-6|14
ASSYPPQGSGNTIY
>TRBJ2-2|TRBV7-9|13
ASSARKGEAGELF
>TRBJ2-6|TRBV18|15
ASSSRAGASGANVLT
>TRBJ1-5|TRBV27|14
ASSLRGLDSNQPQH
>TRBJ2-7|TRBV4-1|13
ASSLLRGGTYEQY
>TRBJ2-7|TRBV5-1|12
ASSLGLAGDEQY
>TRBJ1-6|TRBV27|13
ASSLSGAYNSPLH
>TRBJ1-1|TRBV7-9|11
AIWAELNTEAF
>TRBJ2-7|TRBV5-6|13
ASTLVQGPLDEQY
>TRBJ2-3|TRBV18|12
ASSPSTGGDTQY
>TRBJ1-1|TRBV27|16
ASSPFPGQGQWNTEAF
>TRBJ1-1|TRBV18|12
ATSPQGADTEAF
>TRBJ2-1|TRBV6-5|10
ASSTGLLGQF
>TRBJ1-1|TRBV4-1|14
ASSHRARGLDTEAF
>TRBJ1-4|TRBV7-9|13
ASSLGPTQGEKLF
>TRBJ1-1|TRBV30|12
AWSFGGPNTEAF
>TRBJ1-5|TRBV5-8|13
ASSSSGTVNQPQH
>TRBJ2-3|TRBV5-8|16
ASSFLTSGTTSTDTQY
>TRBJ1-1|TRBV19|11
ASSIMGGTEAF
>TRBJ2-1|TRBV5-4|12
ASSLVTANDEQF
>TRBJ1-4|TRBV6-1|12
ASSEPGSREKLF
>TRBJ2-3|TRBV12-5|13
ASGWGEREQDTQY
>TRBJ1-2|TRBV19|10
ASDRQGYGYT
>TRBJ1-2|TRBV5-6|11
ASSPVGGYGYT
>TRBJ1-2|TRBV5-4|14
ASSLEGRGANYGYT
>TRBJ2-4|TRBV20-1|9
SATGENIQY
>TRBJ1-2|TRBV28|10
ASSKGDYGYT
>TRBJ2-5|TRBV9|14
ASSPGGYPEVETQY
>TRBJ2-3|TRBV29-1|8
SAPGDTQY
>TRBJ1-1|TRBV5-1|11
ASSLQGYTEAF
>TRBJ1-1|TRBV28|9
ASRDRDRAF
>TRBJ2-1|TRBV5-6|16
ASSLAGTSGSVYNEQF
>TRBJ1-1|TRBV7-2|11
ARSRGGTTEAF
>TRBJ2-5|TRBV5-1|11
ASSLEQGETQY
>TRBJ2-5|TRBV4-1|13
ASSQTGTFQETQY
>TRBJ2-2|TRBV7-9|11
ASDRVESGELF
>TRBJ2-1|TRBV7-7|14
ASSPGLAGSYNEQF
>TRBJ1-1|TRBV28|9
ASGGRTEAF
>TRBJ1-6|TRBV11-2|13
ASSFGGTGDSPLH
>TRBJ1-1|TRBV29-1|15
SVELPGQGIPDTEAF
>TRBJ2-1|TRBV14|14
ASSQGTRGPYNEQF
>TRBJ2-1|TRBV10-2|14
ASSSTGGRVYNEQF
>TRBJ2-5|TRBV6-1|13
ASSPRGVGQETQY
>TRBJ1-2|TRBV7-9|10
ASSFLAEGYT